The 2 T cell receptor beta chains given below trace back to one sample, sequenced in a study of metastatic and nonmetastatic thyroid tumors. TCRdb recomputed clones from the PCR reads via MiXCR. The sample yields about 92,000 clones, about 15% seen once. Every patient was untreated before thyroid surgery. Material: blood. These receptors were obtained from a female donor with papillary thyroid cancer or a benign thyroid nodule (not recorded which). Some clones in this sample may be carry-over from other donors' samples.

This clone was found many times. V and J are TRBV20-1 and TRBJ2-1, with D perhaps matching TRBD2 (5 bases). Per germline, CDR1 DFQATT and CDR2 SNEGSKA (reference sequence). V was cut by 1 base and J by 9 bases, with 16 bases left in between. The CDR3 consists of 14 residues. CDR3 sequence (DNA): TGCAGTGCTAGAGTGGCAACCCGGGGTCCTGAGCAGTTCTTC. Translating it yields CSARVATRGPEQFF.

This clone appeared many times. In the same sample, other DNA sequences code for this CDR3. The genes are TRBV5-1 and TRBJ2-1, with D hard to call. The germline V gene has CDR1 SGHRS and CDR2 YFSETQ. Trimming took off 4 bases at V and 5 bases at J, with 4 bases between the two ends. The CDR3 sequence is 11 residues long. The CDR3 protein is CASSLDNEQFF. CDR3 DNA sequence: TGCGCCAGCAGCCTAGACAATGAGCAGTTCTTC.